In its sample, the clone carrying this T cell receptor (beta chain) was seen once. This sample was taken from a study of blood T cell repertoires in COVID-19. The wider study: Nucleic acid was either cDNA or gDNA, and it came from T cells, B-cell-depleted T cells, or PBMCs.

The CDR3 is 12 amino acids. V was trimmed by 5 bases and J by 7 bases, leaving 9 bases between them. In germline, CDR1 is SGHTA, CDR2 FQGTGA. Profiling relied on immunoSEQ multiplex PCR, and the TCRdb table lists in-frame clones only, not all of them. The table shows roughly 250,000 clones, with approximately 84% occurring only once. This sequence originates from a woman older than 75 with acute or convalescent COVID-19. The rearrangement joins TRBV7-3 to TRBJ2-1, with D hard to call. The sample was peripheral blood. CDR3 loop: CASSGSRNEQFF. Written as DNA, the CDR3 is TGTGCCAGCAGCGGAAGCAGGAATGAGCAGTTCTTC.